This TCR beta chain was recorded in a study of PD-L1 blockade in urothelial cancer. For the study at large: Atezolizumab at 1,200 mg intravenously every 3 weeks was started by patients around 2014. Male sex and bladder-origin urothelial cancer were recorded for about 90% of the roughly 29 patients.

Clones were sequenced by immunoSEQ multiplex PCR, and TCRdb holds only the in-frame ones, with some missing. The sample lists 50,000 to 55,000 clones, 70% to 85% seen once, with less than 4.5% in the top ten. The V gene lost 3 bases and the J gene lost 6 bases, with 15 bases spanning the gap. Germline loops: CDR1 MDHEN, CDR2 SYDVKM. The CDR3 has 15 amino acids. This clone was observed once. The rearrangement joins TRBV28 to TRBJ1-5; tentatively, D is TRBD1 (5 bases). The origin of this receptor is a man in his 70s with urothelial cancer. This specimen consisted of PBMCs, obtained around atezolizumab (anti-PD-L1) treatment. CDR3 region: CASSFPRGLVQPQHF. The CDR3 nucleotides are TGTGCCAGCAGTTTCCCCCGGGGGTTGGTTCAGCCCCAGCATTTT.